This T cell receptor (beta chain) emerged from a study of post-analysis software for immune sequencing data. Carried by the TCR beta cDNA libraries were unique molecular identifiers. When roughly 0.9 to 10 million T cells were used, they gave about 490,000 cDNA molecules. TCRdb re-called the PCR reads through MiXCR, storing one row per CDR3 protein. The data hold approximately 690,000 distinct CDR3 sequences, with 59% observed a single time. On this clonotype: Its antigen is still unknown.

This CDR3 is built from 16 residues. V was pared by 6 bases and J by 4 bases, with 16 bases between. Whole-study results and caveats: Comparison of patients with controls showed five TRBV segments more frequent in patients, TRBV5-6, TRBV5-1 and TRBV20-1 among them.

The specimen was blood. V is TRBV12-3 or TRBV12-4 and J is TRBJ2-6; no clear D. The sequence came from a girl aged 2 to 10 with multiple sclerosis. In nucleotides, the CDR3 is TGTGCCAGCAGCACACTTGGCCGGGCAGGGGCCAACGTCCTGACTTTC. Its translation is CASSTLGRAGANVLTF.